This T cell receptor beta chain was identified during a study of blood T cell repertoires in COVID-19. Across the study: PBMCs, B-cell-depleted T cells, or T cells were the source of the cDNA or gDNA that made up the material.

This CDR3 is built from 17 residues. CDR1 and CDR2 from the germline V gene are SGHRS and YFSETQ. V shed 4 bases, J shed 6 bases, and the junction held 13 bases outside the gene matches. Some clones are missing from TCRdb's copy, which holds only in-frame ones; the method was immunoSEQ multiplex PCR. This table holds about 59,000 clones, 90% found once. This chain connects TRBV5-1 to TRBJ1-6; 7 nucleotides match TRBD1. This receptor was obtained from a man at least 80 years old with acute or convalescent COVID-19. What was sequenced was peripheral blood. The CDR3 loop is CASSPRPGTESNSPLHF. Here the CDR3 DNA reads TGCGCCAGCAGCCCCCGACCCGGGACAGAAAGTAATTCACCCCTCCACTTT. Full variable domain (outside the CDR3, taken from reference TRBV5-1 and TRBJ1-6): KAGVTQTPRYLIKTRGQQVTLSCSPISGHRSVSWYQQTPGQGLQFLFEYFSETQRNKGNFPGRFSGRQFSNSRSEMNVSTLELGDSALYLCASSPRPGTESNSPLHFGNGTRLTVT.